Shown below are 29 T cell receptor beta chains from a single sample sequenced in a study of blood T cell repertoires in COVID-19. Profiled with immunoSEQ multiplex PCR; TCRdb holds only in-frame clones, not every one. The table shows some 300,000 clones, with approximately 90% occurring only once. Material for sequencing was peripheral blood. Receptor source: a woman in her forties or fifties with COVID-19, enrolled during active disease.

The V call is TRBV6-2 or TRBV6-3, the J call TRBJ1-3; D uncertain. CDR3 length: 14 residues. Trimming took 0 bases from V and 2 from J, leaving 5 bases between them. Germline V gene data show CDR1 as MNHEY and CDR2 as SVGEGT. The CDR3 sequence: CASSYSATGNTIYF. As DNA, the CDR3 is TGTGCCAGCAGTTACTCGGCCACTGGAAACACCATATATTTT.

The chain has TRBV5-4 and TRBJ2-7; 8 positions match TRBD1. After removal of 4 bases from V and 7 bases from J, the junction contained 7 bases not matched to a gene. CDR3 length equals 13 residues. Germline V gene sequence: CDR1 SGHNT, CDR2 YYREEE (reference sequence). The CDR3: CASSPGQDREQYF. The CDR3 region has the DNA TGTGCCAGCAGCCCGGGACAGGATCGAGAGCAGTACTTC. The whole variable domain, remainder taken from reference TRBV5-4 and TRBJ2-7, is ETGVTQSPTHLIKTRGQQVTLRCSSQSGHNTVSWYQQALGQGPQFIFQYYREEENGRGNFPPRFSGLQFPNYSSELNVNALELDDSALYLCASSPGQDREQYFGPGTRLTVT.

J is TRBJ2-7 and V is TRBV13; weak D call: TRBD1 (5 bases). The germline V and J ends were trimmed by 1 base and 4 bases, with 11 bases remaining between them. Germline assignment: CDR1 PRHDT and CDR2 FYEKMQ (reference sequence). There are 14 residues in the CDR3. The CDR3 sequence is CASSLDGAPYEQYF. As DNA, the CDR3 is TGTGCCAGCAGCTTAGATGGGGCGCCTTACGAGCAGTACTTC.

The gene calls are TRBV6-6 and TRBJ2-5, with D maybe TRBD2 (5 bases). V shed 3 bases and J shed 5 bases, with 13 bases lying between them. CDR1 is MNHNY and CDR2 is SVGAGI in the germline V gene (reference sequence). The CDR3 spans 14 residues. The CDR3 loop reads CASSYSGSGETQYF. DNA for the CDR3: TGTGCCAGCAGTTATTCTGGGTCGGGGGAGACCCAGTACTTC.

The chain links TRBV7-9 to TRBJ2-7; D may be TRBD2 (5 bases). V dropped 0 bases and J dropped 7 bases, with 10 bases sitting between them. Germline values: CDR1 SEHNR, CDR2 FQNEAQ (reference sequence). The CDR3 has 13 amino acids. Written as DNA, the CDR3 is TGTGCCAGCAGCTTAGCGGGAGCGAAAGAGCAGTACTTC. Translated, it gives CASSLAGAKEQYF. Using reference TRBV7-9 and TRBJ2-7 for the parts outside the CDR3, the full variable domain is DTGVSQNPRHKITKRGQNVTFRCDPISEHNRLYWYRQTLGQGPEFLTYFQNEAQLEKSRLLSDRFSAERPKGSFSTLEIQRTEQGDSAMYLCASSLAGAKEQYFGPGTRLTVT.

The genes are TRBV19 and TRBJ1-6; no reliable D call. V dropped 6 bases and J dropped 7 bases, with 13 bases sitting between them. Germline V lookup: CDR1 LNHDA, CDR2 SQIVND (reference sequence). The CDR3 extends over 14 amino acids. The CDR3 loop is CASRGSGTNSPLHF. The CDR3 DNA sequence: TGTGCCAGTAGGGGCTCCGGTACCAATTCACCCCTCCACTTT.

The chain joins TRBV7-2 to TRBJ2-4; 7 positions agree with TRBD1. J lost 5 bases, V lost 5 bases, and 3 bases had no gene match. Germline V CDR1 and CDR2: SGHTA, FQGNSA. CDR3 length: 13 residues. The CDR3 loop is CASSLGGENIQYF. Here the CDR3 DNA reads TGTGCCAGCAGCCTAGGGGGCGAAAACATTCAGTACTTC. Complete variable domain (other parts from reference TRBV7-2 and TRBJ2-4): GAGVSQSPSNKVTEKGKDVELRCDPISGHTALYWYRQSLGQGLEFLIYFQGNSAPDKSGLPSDRFSAERTGGSVSTLTIQRTQQEDSAVYLCASSLGGENIQYFGAGTRLSVL.

V is TRBV12-5 and J is TRBJ1-5; unclear D gene. The CDR3 extends over 18 amino acids. Trimming removed 6 bases at V and 2 bases at J, with 23 bases between. Germline V gene lookup returns CDR1 LGHNT and CDR2 FRNRAP. The CDR3: CASGPPVGRYRGNQPQHF. CDR3 nucleotide sequence: TGTGCTAGTGGCCCCCCTGTGGGGAGGTATCGGGGCAATCAGCCCCAGCATTTT.

The rearrangement joins TRBV5-5 to TRBJ1-4, with D perhaps matching TRBD1 (5 bases). The V gene's germline CDR1 is SGHKS and CDR2 YYEKEE (reference sequence). The CDR3 length is 14 residues. V shed 4 bases and J shed 7 bases, with 14 bases lying between them. Here the CDR3 DNA reads TGTGCCAGCAGCGCGGGAGGGGCGGGTGAAAAACTGTTTTTT. Its translation: CASSAGGAGEKLFF.

The chain carries TRBV11-2 and TRBJ1-4; D ambiguous. V lost 7 bases, J lost 7 bases, and 10 bases lay in between. CDR1 is SGHAT, CDR2 FQNNGV, per germline. The CDR3 runs to 12 residues. CDR3 loop: CASTVRGEKLFF. In DNA, the CDR3 is TGTGCCAGCACCGTGCGAGGTGAAAAACTGTTTTTT.

This clone came up a few times. The chain recombines TRBV15 with TRBJ1-2, with D unresolved. Germline assignment: CDR1 LNHNV and CDR2 YYDKDF (reference sequence). This CDR3 has 15 residues. The V end lost 2 bases, the J end lost 4 bases, and 14 bases lay between the germline ends. In DNA, the CDR3 is TGTGCCACCAGCAGACCGCTTGAGGGCGCCTATGGCTACACCTTC. Its translation is CATSRPLEGAYGYTF.

V is TRBV5-4 and J is TRBJ2-7, with D uncertain. Per germline, CDR1 SGHNT and CDR2 YYREEE (reference sequence). Trimming removed 2 bases from V and 7 bases from J, with 10 bases in between. The CDR3 runs to 12 residues. CDR3 sequence reads: CASSFGPTEQYF. As DNA, the CDR3 is TGTGCCAGCAGCTTTGGCCCCACGGAGCAGTACTTC.

This chain uses TRBV30 with TRBJ2-5; maybe TRBD1 (5 bases). The germline V gene has CDR1 GTSNPN and CDR2 SVGIG (reference sequence). The CDR3 runs to 15 residues. The V end lost 0 bases, the J end lost 5 bases, and 16 bases lay between the germline ends. The CDR3 loop reads CAWSVQGIKGETQYF. CDR3 in DNA: TGTGCCTGGAGTGTACAAGGGATTAAGGGGGAGACCCAGTACTTC.

CDR3 nucleotide sequence: TGTGCCAGCAGTGAAAGAAACGGGATGTCCGGGGAGCTGTTTTTT. This sequence encodes CASSERNGMSGELFF. The chain links TRBV2 to TRBJ2-2; D is perhaps TRBD2 (5 bases). From germline, CDR1 is SNHLY and CDR2 FYNNEI. The CDR3 spans 15 residues. Trimming took 2 bases from V and 6 from J, leaving 13 bases between them. The complete variable domain, with remaining parts taken from reference TRBV2 and TRBJ2-2, reads EPEVTQTPSHQVTQMGQEVILRCVPISNHLYFYWYRQILGQKVEFLVSFYNNEISEKSEIFDDQFSVERPDGSNFTLKIRSTKLEDSAMYFCASSERNGMSGELFFGEGSRLTVL.

The V gene is TRBV19, the J gene TRBJ1-2, with 8 bases matching TRBD1. Germline V CDR1 and CDR2: LNHDA, SQIVND (reference sequence). The CDR3 loop spans 18 amino acids. V lost 3 bases, J lost 4 bases, and 16 bases stayed unmatched. As DNA, the CDR3 is TGTGCCAGTAGTATCCCTCGGACAGGGCGGGTCGTATCCTATGGCTACACCTTC. Translated: CASSIPRTGRVVSYGYTF.

This clone was counted once. This sequence joins TRBV2 and TRBJ2-5; possible D gene TRBD1, 5 bases. The ends were cut back, 7 bases at V and 0 bases at J, with 12 bases in the middle. Germline-derived CDR1 and CDR2 are SNHLY and FYNNEI. The CDR3 spans 14 residues. CDR3 loop: CASTPTEYQETQYF. DNA of the CDR3: TGTGCCAGCACGCCGACAGAGTACCAAGAGACCCAGTACTTC.

The chain is built from TRBV21-1 and TRBJ2-1; the table's D call, TRBD2, has no DNA check behind it. TRBV21-1 constitutes a pseudogene. The CDR3 runs to 19 residues. The CDR3 DNA reads as TGTGCCAGCAGCAAAGAAGGTAAAGGGACTAGAACCTCCTACAATGAGCAGTTCTTC. Its translation is CASSKEGKGTRTSYNEQFF.

V gene TRBV3-1 (or the pseudogene TRBV3-2) combines with J gene TRBJ1-1, with D tentatively TRBD1 (5 bases). Germline V gives CDR1 LGHDT, CDR2 YNNKEL (reference sequence). V dropped 4 bases and J dropped 1 base, with 7 bases sitting between them. This CDR3 is 13 amino acids long. CDR3 loop: CASSRDRNTEAFF. The CDR3 DNA sequence: TGTGCCAGCAGCCGCGACAGGAACACTGAAGCTTTCTTT.

The chain couples TRBV19 to TRBJ2-1, with D maybe TRBD2 (7 bases). V lost 8 bases and J 6 bases, leaving 17 bases between the germline ends. Germline assignment: CDR1 LNHDA and CDR2 SQIVND (reference sequence). The CDR3 spans 14 residues. CDR3 sequence reads: CASCPGGISNEQFF. The CDR3 coding sequence is TGTGCCAGTTGTCCGGGGGGCATTAGCAATGAGCAGTTCTTC.

This clone has just a few counts. The chain is built from TRBV30 and TRBJ1-1; 10 bases match TRBD1. Germline CDR1 GTSNPN, CDR2 SVGIG (reference sequence). V dropped 0 bases and J dropped 5; count of bases not matched to a gene: 0. CDR3 length equals 13 residues. In DNA form, the CDR3 reads TGTGCCTGGAGTGTGGACAGGGGGACTGAAGCTTTCTTT. Protein product: CAWSVDRGTEAFF.

This chain connects TRBV19 to TRBJ2-7; TRBD2 matches at 12 bases. J gave up 0 bases and V 4 bases, and 1 base lay outside the gene matches. Germline CDR1 is LNHDA and CDR2 is SQIVND (reference sequence). This CDR3 region has 15 residues. The CDR3 DNA follows: TGTGCCAGTAGTAGACTAGCGGGAGACTCCTACGAGCAGTACTTC. Its protein is CASSRLAGDSYEQYF.

This clone was counted once. This specimen includes other DNA sequences encoding the same CDR3. The chain links TRBV19 to TRBJ2-1; 7 bases are a match to TRBD1. The trim removed 6 bases at V and 0 bases at J, leaving 5 bases unmatched. Per germline, CDR1 LNHDA and CDR2 SQIVND (reference sequence). There are 15 residues in the CDR3. This CDR3 is CASSPRDSSYNEQFF. CDR3 nucleotide sequence: TGTGCCAGTAGCCCCAGGGACAGCTCCTACAATGAGCAGTTCTTC.

The chain is built from TRBV18 and TRBJ2-1; 7 positions agree with TRBD2. CDR1 KGHSH and CDR2 LQKENI come from the germline V gene. Losses at the gene ends were 8 bases for V and 10 bases for J; bases not matched to a gene: 11. The length of the CDR3 is 13 residues. The CDR3 reads CASGGAGKEEQFF. DNA for the CDR3: TGTGCCAGCGGCGGAGCGGGAAAAGAAGAGCAGTTCTTC.

The chain couples TRBV5-1 to TRBJ2-1; 11 bases are shared with TRBD2. The germline V gene has CDR1 SGHRS and CDR2 YFSETQ. The CDR3 is made up of 14 amino acids. Unmatched junction bases numbered 3, after V lost 6 bases and J lost 4 bases. CDR3 loop: CASKRTSGYNEQFF. CDR3 DNA: TGCGCCAGCAAGAGGACTAGCGGGTACAATGAGCAGTTCTTC.

J is TRBJ2-4 and V is TRBV2; D gene ambiguous. The CDR3 is 11 residues long. Germline V lookup: CDR1 SNHLY, CDR2 FYNNEI. With 4 bases removed from V and 6 bases from J, the gap between germline ends came to 4 bases. The CDR3 spells CASSGRNIQYF. Here the CDR3 DNA reads TGTGCCAGCAGTGGGAGAAACATTCAGTACTTC. The variable domain in full, completed from reference TRBV2 and TRBJ2-4, reads EPEVTQTPSHQVTQMGQEVILRCVPISNHLYFYWYRQILGQKVEFLVSFYNNEISEKSEIFDDQFSVERPDGSNFTLKIRSTKLEDSAMYFCASSGRNIQYFGAGTRLSVL.

The genes are TRBV9 and TRBJ2-1; 14 bases match TRBD2. J lost 6 bases, V lost 2 bases, and 10 bases had no gene match. CDR1 SGDLS and CDR2 YYNGEE come from the germline V gene. The CDR3 spans 18 residues. CDR3: CASSVGVRGLAGVNEQFF. CDR3 sequence (DNA): TGTGCCAGCAGCGTGGGAGTCAGGGGACTAGCGGGAGTCAATGAGCAGTTCTTC.

The chain recombines TRBV7-9 with TRBJ1-5; D is unresolved. The V end was cut by 2 bases, the J end by 1 base, with 9 bases between. CDR3 length equals 15 residues. Germline CDR1 reads SEHNR; CDR2 reads FQNEAQ (reference sequence). The CDR3 nucleotides read TGTGCCAGCAGCTTACGAGGGAACAGCAATCAGCCCCAGCATTTT. This gives the protein CASSLRGNSNQPQHF. Looking up the rest from reference TRBV7-9 and TRBJ1-5 gives the full variable domain: DTGVSQNPRHKITKRGQNVTFRCDPISEHNRLYWYRQTLGQGPEFLTYFQNEAQLEKSRLLSDRFSAERPKGSFSTLEIQRTEQGDSAMYLCASSLRGNSNQPQHFGDGTRLSIL.

The V gene is TRBV6-1, the J gene TRBJ2-1; tentative D call: TRBD2 (6 bases). V lost 4 bases to trimming and J lost 6 bases, with 22 bases between them. CDR1 is MNHNS and CDR2 is SASEGT in the germline V gene. This CDR3 has 17 amino acids. CDR3 residues: CASSGKTSTGFVNEQFF. CDR3 nucleotide sequence: TGTGCCAGCAGTGGAAAGACTAGTACGGGATTCGTCAATGAGCAGTTCTTC.

The rearrangement links TRBV7-2 to TRBJ2-7; TRBD1 might be the D (5 bases). The V and J ends lost 0 bases and 6 bases respectively, with 15 bases between them. This CDR3 is 15 amino acids long. The germline V gene encodes CDR1 SGHTA and CDR2 FQGNSA. CDR3 loop: CASSLAPGFNGEQYF. The CDR3 DNA follows: TGTGCCAGCAGCTTAGCGCCAGGGTTTAACGGCGAGCAGTACTTC.